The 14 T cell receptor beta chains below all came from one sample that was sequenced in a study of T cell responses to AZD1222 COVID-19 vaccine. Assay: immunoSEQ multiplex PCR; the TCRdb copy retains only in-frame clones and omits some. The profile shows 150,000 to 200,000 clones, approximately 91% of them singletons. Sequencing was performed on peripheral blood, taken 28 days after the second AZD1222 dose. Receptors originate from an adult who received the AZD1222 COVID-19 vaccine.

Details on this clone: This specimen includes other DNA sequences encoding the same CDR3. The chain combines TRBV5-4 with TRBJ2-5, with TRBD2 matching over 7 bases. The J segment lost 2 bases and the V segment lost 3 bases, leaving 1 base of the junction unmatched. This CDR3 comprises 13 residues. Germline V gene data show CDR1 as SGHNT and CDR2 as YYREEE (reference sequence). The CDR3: CASSWGGQETQYF. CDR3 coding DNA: TGTGCCAGCAGCTGGGGAGGGCAAGAGACCCAGTACTTC. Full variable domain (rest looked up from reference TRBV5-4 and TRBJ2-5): ETGVTQSPTHLIKTRGQQVTLRCSSQSGHNTVSWYQQALGQGPQFIFQYYREEENGRGNFPPRFSGLQFPNYSSELNVNALELDDSALYLCASSWGGQETQYFGPGTRLLVL.

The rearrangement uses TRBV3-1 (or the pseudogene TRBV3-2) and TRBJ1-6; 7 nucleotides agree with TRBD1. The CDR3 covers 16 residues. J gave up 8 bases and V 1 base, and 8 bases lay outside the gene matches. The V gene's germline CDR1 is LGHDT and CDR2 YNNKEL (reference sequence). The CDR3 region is CASSQVLTGPDSPLHF. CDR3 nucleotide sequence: TGTGCCAGCAGCCAAGTTCTGACAGGGCCTGATTCACCCCTCCACTTT.

CDR3 nucleotides: TGTGCCAGCAGCTTAGGTTCGGGACTGGCCTACGAGCAGTACTTC. Amino acids: CASSLGSGLAYEQYF. The V call is TRBV11-1, the J call TRBJ2-7; the D gene is possibly TRBD2 (6 bases). CDR3 length equals 15 residues. Trimming took 1 base from V and 2 from J, leaving 12 bases between them. Germline V gene lookup returns CDR1 SGHAT and CDR2 FQDESV (reference sequence).

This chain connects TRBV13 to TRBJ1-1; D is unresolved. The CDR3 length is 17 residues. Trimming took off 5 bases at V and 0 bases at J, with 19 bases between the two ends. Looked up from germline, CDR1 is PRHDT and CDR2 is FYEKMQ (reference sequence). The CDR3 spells CASSIGTLGEMNTEAFF. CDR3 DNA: TGTGCCAGCAGCATCGGCACTCTGGGAGAAATGAACACTGAAGCTTTCTTT.

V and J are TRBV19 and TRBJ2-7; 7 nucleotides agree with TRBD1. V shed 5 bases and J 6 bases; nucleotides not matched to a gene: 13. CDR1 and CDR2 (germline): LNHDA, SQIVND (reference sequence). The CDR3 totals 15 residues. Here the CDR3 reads CASSPHRGEAGEQYF. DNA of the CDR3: TGTGCCAGTAGTCCCCACAGGGGAGAGGCTGGCGAGCAGTACTTC.

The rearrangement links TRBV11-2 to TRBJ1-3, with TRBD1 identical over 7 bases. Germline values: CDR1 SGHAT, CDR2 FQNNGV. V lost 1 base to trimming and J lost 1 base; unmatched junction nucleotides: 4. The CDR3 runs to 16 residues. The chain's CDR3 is CASSLATGASGNTIYF. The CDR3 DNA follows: TGTGCCAGCAGCTTAGCTACAGGGGCATCTGGAAACACCATATATTTT.

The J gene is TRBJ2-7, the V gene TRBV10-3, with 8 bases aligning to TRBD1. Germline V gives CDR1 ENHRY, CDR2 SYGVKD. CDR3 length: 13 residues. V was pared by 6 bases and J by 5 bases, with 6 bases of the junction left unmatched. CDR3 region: CAIRETGEDEQYF. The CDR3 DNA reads TGTGCCATCAGGGAGACAGGGGAGGACGAGCAGTACTTC.

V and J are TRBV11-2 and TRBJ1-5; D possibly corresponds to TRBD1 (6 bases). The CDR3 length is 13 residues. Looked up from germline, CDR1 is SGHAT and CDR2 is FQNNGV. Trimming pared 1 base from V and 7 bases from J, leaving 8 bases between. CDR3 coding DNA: TGTGCCAGCAGCTTAGGGGGGGGCCAGCCCCAGCATTTT. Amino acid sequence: CASSLGGGQPQHF.

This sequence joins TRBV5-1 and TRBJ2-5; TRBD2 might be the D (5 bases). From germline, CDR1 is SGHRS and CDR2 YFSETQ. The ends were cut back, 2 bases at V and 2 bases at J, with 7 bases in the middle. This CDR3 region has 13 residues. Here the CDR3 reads CASSLSGQETQYF. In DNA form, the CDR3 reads TGCGCCAGCAGCTTAAGCGGTCAAGAGACCCAGTACTTC.

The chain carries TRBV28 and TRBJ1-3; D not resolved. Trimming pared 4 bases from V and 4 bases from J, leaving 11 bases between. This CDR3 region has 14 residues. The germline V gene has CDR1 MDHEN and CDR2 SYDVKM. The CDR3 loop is CASSSPTPGNTIYF. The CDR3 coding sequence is TGTGCCAGCAGTTCCCCAACACCGGGAAACACCATATATTTT.

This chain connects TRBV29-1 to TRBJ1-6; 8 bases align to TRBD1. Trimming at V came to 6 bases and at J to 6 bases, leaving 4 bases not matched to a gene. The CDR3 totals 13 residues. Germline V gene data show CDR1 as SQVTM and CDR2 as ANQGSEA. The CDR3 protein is CSVGQGPNSPLHF. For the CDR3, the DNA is TGCAGCGTCGGACAGGGCCCTAATTCACCCCTCCACTTT.

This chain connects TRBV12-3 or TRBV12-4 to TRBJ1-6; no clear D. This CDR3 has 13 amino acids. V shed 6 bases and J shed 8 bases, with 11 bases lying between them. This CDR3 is CASSLKEDSPLHF. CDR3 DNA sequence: TGTGCCAGCAGCCTTAAGGAGGATTCACCCCTCCACTTT.

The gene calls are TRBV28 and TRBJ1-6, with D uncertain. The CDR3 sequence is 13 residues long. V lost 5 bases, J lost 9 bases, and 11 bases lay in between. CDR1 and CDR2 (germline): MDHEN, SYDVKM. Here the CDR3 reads CASSPDLTSPLHF. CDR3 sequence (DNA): TGTGCCAGCAGTCCGGACCTTACTTCACCCCTCCACTTT. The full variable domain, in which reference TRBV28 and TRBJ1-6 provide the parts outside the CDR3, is DVKVTQSSRYLVKRTGEKVFLECVQDMDHENMFWYRQDPGLGLRLIYFSYDVKMKEKGDIPEGYSVSREKKERFSLILESASTNQTSMYLCASSPDLTSPLHFGNGTRLTVT.

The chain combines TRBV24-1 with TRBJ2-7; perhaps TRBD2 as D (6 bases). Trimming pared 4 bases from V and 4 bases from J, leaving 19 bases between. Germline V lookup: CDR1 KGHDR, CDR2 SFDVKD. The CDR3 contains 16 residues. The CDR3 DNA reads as TGTGCCACCAGTGAACCTGGACTAACCGGTGCATACGAGCAGTACTTC. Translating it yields CATSEPGLTGAYEQYF.